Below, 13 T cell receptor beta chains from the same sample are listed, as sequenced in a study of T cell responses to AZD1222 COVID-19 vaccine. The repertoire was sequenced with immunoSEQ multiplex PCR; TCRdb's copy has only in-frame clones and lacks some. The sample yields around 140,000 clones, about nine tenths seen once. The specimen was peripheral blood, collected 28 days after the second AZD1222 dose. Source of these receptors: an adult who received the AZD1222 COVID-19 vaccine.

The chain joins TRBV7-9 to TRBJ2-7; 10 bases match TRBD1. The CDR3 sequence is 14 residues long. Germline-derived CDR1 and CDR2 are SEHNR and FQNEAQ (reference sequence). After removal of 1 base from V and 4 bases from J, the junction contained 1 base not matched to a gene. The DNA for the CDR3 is TGTGCCAGCAGCTTAGGACAGGGGGCGTACGAGCAGTACTTC. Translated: CASSLGQGAYEQYF.

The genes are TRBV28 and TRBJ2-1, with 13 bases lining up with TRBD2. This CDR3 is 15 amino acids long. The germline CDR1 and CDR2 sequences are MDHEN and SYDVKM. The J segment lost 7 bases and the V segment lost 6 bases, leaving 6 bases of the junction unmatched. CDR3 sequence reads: CASRVTSGRENEQFF. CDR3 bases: TGTGCCAGCAGGGTTACTAGCGGGAGGGAAAATGAGCAGTTCTTC.

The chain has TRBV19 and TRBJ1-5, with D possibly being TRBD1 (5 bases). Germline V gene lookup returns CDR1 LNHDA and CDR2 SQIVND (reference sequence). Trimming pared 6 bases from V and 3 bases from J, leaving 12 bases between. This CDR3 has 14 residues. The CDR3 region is CASSSGGYNQPQHF. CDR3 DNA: TGTGCCAGTAGCTCCGGGGGGTACAATCAGCCCCAGCATTTT.

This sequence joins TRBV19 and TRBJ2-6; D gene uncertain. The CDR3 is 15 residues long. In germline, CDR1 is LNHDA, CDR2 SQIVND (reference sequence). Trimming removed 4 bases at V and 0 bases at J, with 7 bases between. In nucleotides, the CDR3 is TGTGCCAGTAGTAACCGGATCTCTGGGGCCAACGTCCTGACTTTC. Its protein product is CASSNRISGANVLTF.

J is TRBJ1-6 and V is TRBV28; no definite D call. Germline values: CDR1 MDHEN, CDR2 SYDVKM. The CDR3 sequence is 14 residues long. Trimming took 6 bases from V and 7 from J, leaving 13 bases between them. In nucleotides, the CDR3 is TGTGCCAGCAGCCCAAGGCCAGAGAATTCACCCCTCCACTTT. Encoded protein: CASSPRPENSPLHF.

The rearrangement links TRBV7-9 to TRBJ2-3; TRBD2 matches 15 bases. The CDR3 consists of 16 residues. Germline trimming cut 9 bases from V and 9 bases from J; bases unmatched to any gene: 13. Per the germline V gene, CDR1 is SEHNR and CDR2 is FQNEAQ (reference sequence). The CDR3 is CASKQGLAGGIGTQYF. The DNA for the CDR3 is TGTGCCAGTAAGCAGGGACTAGCGGGAGGTATCGGGACGCAGTATTTT.

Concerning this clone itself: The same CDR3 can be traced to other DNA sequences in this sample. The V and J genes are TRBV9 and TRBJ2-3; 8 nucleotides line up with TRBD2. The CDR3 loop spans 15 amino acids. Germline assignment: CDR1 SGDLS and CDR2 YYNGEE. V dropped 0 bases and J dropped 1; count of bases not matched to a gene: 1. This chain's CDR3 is CASSVAAGGTDTQYF. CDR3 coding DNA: TGTGCCAGCAGCGTAGCAGCGGGAGGCACAGATACGCAGTATTTT.

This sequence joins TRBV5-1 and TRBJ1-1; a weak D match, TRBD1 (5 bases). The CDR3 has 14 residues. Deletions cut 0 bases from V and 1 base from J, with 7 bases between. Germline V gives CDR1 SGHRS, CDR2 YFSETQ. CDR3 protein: CASSLGQTNTEAFF. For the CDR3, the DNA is TGCGCCAGCAGCTTGGGACAGACGAACACTGAAGCTTTCTTT.

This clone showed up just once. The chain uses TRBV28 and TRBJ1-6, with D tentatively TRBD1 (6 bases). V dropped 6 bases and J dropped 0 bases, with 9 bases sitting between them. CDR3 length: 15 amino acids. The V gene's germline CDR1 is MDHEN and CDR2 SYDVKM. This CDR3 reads CASRTGSSYNSPLHF. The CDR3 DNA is TGTGCCAGCAGGACAGGCAGCTCCTATAATTCACCCCTCCACTTT.

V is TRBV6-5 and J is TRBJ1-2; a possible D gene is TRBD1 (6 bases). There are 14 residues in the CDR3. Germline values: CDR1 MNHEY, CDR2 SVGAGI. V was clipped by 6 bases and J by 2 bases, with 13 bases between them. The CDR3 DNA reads TGTGCCAGCAGCCCCCCCGACAGGAACTATGGCTACACCTTC. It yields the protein CASSPPDRNYGYTF.

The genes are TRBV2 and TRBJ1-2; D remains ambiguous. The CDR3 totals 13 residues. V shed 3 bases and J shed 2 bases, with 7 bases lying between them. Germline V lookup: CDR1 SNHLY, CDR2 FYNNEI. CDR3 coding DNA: TGTGCCAGCAGTGAGGGCGGGAACTATGGCTACACCTTC. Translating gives CASSEGGNYGYTF.

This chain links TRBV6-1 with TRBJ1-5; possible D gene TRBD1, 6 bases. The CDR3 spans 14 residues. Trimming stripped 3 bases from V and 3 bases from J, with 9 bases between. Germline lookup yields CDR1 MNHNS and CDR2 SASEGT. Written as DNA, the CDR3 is TGTGCCAGCAGTGACGTGGGGGCCAATCAGCCCCAGCATTTT. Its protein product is CASSDVGANQPQHF.

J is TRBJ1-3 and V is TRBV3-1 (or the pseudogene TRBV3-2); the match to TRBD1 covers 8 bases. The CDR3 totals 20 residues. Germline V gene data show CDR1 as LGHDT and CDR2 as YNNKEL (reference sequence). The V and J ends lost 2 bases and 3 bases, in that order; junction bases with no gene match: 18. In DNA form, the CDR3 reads TGTGCCAGCAGCCAAAACCCGGACAGGGTCATCTTTCAGCGTGGAAACACCATATATTTT. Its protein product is CASSQNPDRVIFQRGNTIYF.